Listed here are 30 T cell receptor beta chains from one sample, sequenced in a study of T cell repertoires in cytomegalovirus infection. TCRdb reprocessed the reads via MiXCR and lists one record per CDR3 protein. The sample lists about 830,000 distinct CDR3 sequences; over 25% were seen once. Their antigen targets remain unknown. Sequenced here: cultured CD8+ T cells from PBMCs, sampled from culture after CMV antigen stimulation. The receptors stem from a human donor in good health (CMV status not recorded). Some clones in this sample may be carry-over from other donors' samples.

The table lists this clonotype with a few counts. This chain uses TRBV27 with TRBJ2-3, with TRBD2 matching 9 bases. J lost 7 bases, V lost 2 bases, and 7 bases had no gene match. From germline, CDR1 is MNHEY and CDR2 SMNVEV (reference sequence). This CDR3 is 15 amino acids long. CDR3 amino acids: CASSLGGLATNTQYF. In DNA form, the CDR3 reads TGTGCCAGCAGTTTAGGTGGACTAGCGACAAATACGCAGTATTTT.

This clonotype was detected ten times or more. The CDR3 coding sequence is TGTGCCAGCAGTTTCGGGACTGACTATGGCTACACCTTC. This translates into CASSFGTDYGYTF. The rearrangement links TRBV12-3 or TRBV12-4 to TRBJ1-2, with a tentative D call TRBD1 (5 bases). This CDR3 is built from 13 residues. V dropped 3 bases and J dropped 3 bases, with 8 bases sitting between them.

The rearrangement joins TRBV27 to TRBJ2-2; 12 bases match TRBD1. V lost 10 bases and J lost 7; bases outside the gene matches: 10. Germline CDR1 is MNHEY and CDR2 is SMNVEV (reference sequence). The CDR3 has 15 residues. CDR3 residues: CAKPPGQGAGGELFF. The CDR3 DNA reads TGTGCCAAACCCCCGGGACAGGGGGCCGGCGGGGAGCTGTTTTTT.

The chain recombines TRBV11-3 with TRBJ2-2, with D perhaps TRBD2 (5 bases). V was pared by 5 bases and J by 7 bases, with 14 bases between. The length of the CDR3 is 14 residues. CDR1 is SGHNT, CDR2 YENEEA, per germline. The DNA of the CDR3 is TGTGCCAGCAGCAATCTTTCGCGGGTCGGGGAGCTGTTTTTT. Amino acids: CASSNLSRVGELFF. Looking up the rest from reference TRBV11-3 and TRBJ2-2 gives the full variable domain: EAGVVQSPRYKIIEKKQPVAFWCNPISGHNTLYWYLQNLGQGPELLIRYENEEAVDDSQLPKDRFSAERLKGVDSTLKIQPAELGDSAVYLCASSNLSRVGELFFGEGSRLTVL.

The chain has TRBV12-3 or TRBV12-4 and TRBJ2-3; D is possibly TRBD1 (8 bases). Trimming took off 6 bases at V and 4 bases at J, with 14 bases between the two ends. This CDR3 comprises 14 residues. CDR3 protein: CASRPTGGADTQYF. The CDR3 coding sequence is TGTGCCAGCAGACCCACAGGGGGGGCAGATACGCAGTATTTT.

Notes on this clonotype: Germline is not matched at one junction end, which may reflect a read error. The V gene is TRBV7-9, the J gene TRBJ1-6, with no clear D. Germline V CDR1 and CDR2: SEHNR, FQNEAQ (reference sequence). This CDR3 has 12 residues. The CDR3 DNA reads as TGTGCCAGCACCTTACTTGGTTCACCCCTCCACTTT. Translation: CASTLLGSPLHF. Supplemented by reference TRBV7-9 and TRBJ1-6, the full variable domain reads DTGVSQNPRHKITKRGQNVTFRCDPISEHNRLYWYRQTLGQGPEFLTYFQNEAQLEKSRLLSDRFSAERPKGSFSTLEIQRTEQGDSAMYLCASTLLGSPLHFGNGTRLTVT.

By frequency in the sample, this clonotype is medium-sized (0.01 to 0.1%). This sequence joins TRBV7-8 and TRBJ2-7; tentative D call: TRBD1 (5 bases). Germline V lookup: CDR1 SGHVS, CDR2 FQNEAQ. Trimming took off 5 bases at V and 5 bases at J, with 25 bases between the two ends. This CDR3 is built from 17 residues. The CDR3 region is CASSPSVWTNPSDEQYV. In DNA, the CDR3 is TGTGCCAGCAGCCCCTCGGTTTGGACAAACCCCTCGGACGAGCAGTACGTC.

The chain joins TRBV2 to TRBJ1-6; a weak D match, TRBD1 (6 bases). V was trimmed by 8 bases and J by 5 bases, leaving 13 bases between them. Germline CDR1 and CDR2: SNHLY and FYNNEI. The length of the CDR3 is 14 residues. CDR3 bases: TGTGCCAGCGGTAGGGGGTTTGATAATTCACCCCTCCACTTT. Residues: CASGRGFDNSPLHF.

In this sample, this clonotype turned up a few times. This chain joins TRBV5-4 and TRBJ2-1, with D tentatively TRBD2 (6 bases). V lost 0 bases and J 8 bases, leaving 12 bases between the germline ends. The CDR3 sequence is 14 residues long. The germline gives CDR1 SGHNT, CDR2 YYREEE (reference sequence). DNA for the CDR3: TGTGCCAGCAGCTTGGAAGGCGGGGAGGATGAGCAGTTCTTC. It encodes CASSLEGGEDEQFF.

This clonotype has at least ten counts. This CDR3 is CASSLTGDNTEAFF. The CDR3 bases are TGTGCCAGCAGCCTGACAGGAGATAACACTGAAGCTTTCTTT. The chain carries TRBV7-2 and TRBJ1-1, with a weak D call TRBD1 (6 bases). The germline gives CDR1 SGHTA, CDR2 FQGNSA. Trimming removed 5 bases from V and 2 bases from J, with 12 bases in between. The length of the CDR3 is 14 residues.

The chain employs TRBV7-9 and TRBJ2-7; 12 nucleotides align to TRBD2. The CDR3 runs to 15 residues. V shed 5 bases, J shed 3 bases, and the junction held 5 bases outside the gene matches. The germline V gene has CDR1 SEHNR and CDR2 FQNEAQ (reference sequence). The CDR3, as DNA: TGTGCCAGCAGCAAGGCGGGACTAGCGGGCTACGAGCAGTACTTC. As protein: CASSKAGLAGYEQYF.

This clonotype was seen at least ten times. The V gene is TRBV7-2, the J gene TRBJ1-6, with D possibly TRBD1 on 5 matching bases. V lost 1 base, J lost 6 bases, and 7 bases lay in between. The CDR3 spans 14 residues. Germline values: CDR1 SGHTA, CDR2 FQGNSA. CDR3 DNA: TGTGCCAGCAGCTTAGGGGGACTTAATTCACCCCTCCACTTT. The encoded protein is CASSLGGLNSPLHF.

This clonotype was picked up a small number of times. V and J are TRBV2 and TRBJ2-5; tentatively, D is TRBD1 or TRBD2 (5 bases each). V lost 8 bases, J lost 2 bases, and 15 bases lay in between. CDR3 length: 14 amino acids. The V gene's germline CDR1 is SNHLY and CDR2 FYNNEI. In DNA, the CDR3 is TGTGCCAGCTATGAATGGGACGGACAAGAGACCCAGTACTTC. Protein product: CASYEWDGQETQYF.

The gene calls are TRBV6-5 and TRBJ1-6, with unresolved D. This CDR3 contains 13 residues. The ends were cut back, 6 bases at V and 8 bases at J, with 11 bases in the middle. Germline CDR1 and CDR2: MNHEY and SVGAGI. The CDR3 region has the DNA TGTGCCAGCAGCTCCGACGTGTATTCACCCCTCCACTTT. Translated: CASSSDVYSPLHF.

The chain recombines TRBV6-2 or TRBV6-3 with TRBJ2-2; D gene unclear. The germline V gene encodes CDR1 MNHEY and CDR2 SVGEGT. This CDR3 region has 14 residues. Trimming cost V 5 bases and J 8 bases, with 15 bases left between them. Written as DNA, the CDR3 is TGTGCCAGCAGTCCATACACGCACCGAGGGGAGCTGTTTTTT. Translated: CASSPYTHRGELFF.

The chain employs TRBV5-1 and TRBJ2-7; D tentatively reads TRBD1 or TRBD2 (6 bases each). Trimming took 0 bases from V and 5 from J, leaving 12 bases between them. The V gene's germline CDR1 is SGHRS and CDR2 YFSETQ. This CDR3 comprises 14 residues. The CDR3 is CASSLAGASNEQYF. The CDR3 bases are TGCGCCAGCAGCTTGGCGGGGGCGAGTAACGAGCAGTACTTC.

This clonotype has only a few counts. The V gene is TRBV7-9, the J gene TRBJ1-2; 9 nucleotides line up with TRBD1. Germline V gene sequence: CDR1 SEHNR, CDR2 FQNEAQ (reference sequence). The CDR3 spans 15 residues. J was trimmed by 6 bases and V by 6 bases; bases with no gene match: 11. The CDR3 bases are TGTGCCAGCAGGCCCCCGGGACAGGGCATTCATGGCTACACCTTC. Its protein is CASRPPGQGIHGYTF.

CDR3 protein: CASSVGGIGYEQYF. The CDR3 nucleotides are TGTGCCAGCAGTGTGGGGGGTATCGGGTACGAGCAGTACTTC. V usage is TRBV27 and J usage is TRBJ2-7; tentative D call: TRBD2 (6 bases). Trimming pared 5 bases from V and 4 bases from J, leaving 15 bases between. There are 14 residues in the CDR3. Germline V gene data show CDR1 as MNHEY and CDR2 as SMNVEV (reference sequence).

This clonotype was seen a few times. The chain uses TRBV7-9 and TRBJ2-1, with a weak D call TRBD1 (6 bases). Per germline, CDR1 SEHNR and CDR2 FQNEAQ (reference sequence). The CDR3 contains 14 residues. Trimming shortened V by 5 bases and J by 2 bases, and 10 bases separated the two germline ends. The CDR3: CASSNRDTYNEQFF. The CDR3 bases are TGTGCCAGCAGCAACCGGGACACCTACAATGAGCAGTTCTTC.

The chain has TRBV15 and TRBJ2-2; 7 nucleotides align to TRBD2. Germline V CDR1 and CDR2: LNHNV, YYDKDF (reference sequence). Unmatched junction bases numbered 2, after V lost 7 bases and J lost 6 bases. The CDR3 extends over 12 amino acids. The CDR3 loop is CATMGGSGELFF. CDR3 DNA sequence: TGTGCCACCATGGGAGGGTCCGGGGAGCTGTTTTTT.

The gene calls are TRBV12-3 or TRBV12-4 and TRBJ1-2; D is unresolved. V dropped 5 bases and J dropped 8 bases, with 15 bases sitting between them. The CDR3 spans 13 residues. CDR3 sequence: CASSRGSEDGYTF. In DNA, the CDR3 is TGTGCCAGCAGTCGAGGGTCAGAGGACGGCTACACCTTC.

This clonotype came up many times. The chain couples TRBV7-2 to TRBJ2-3; D may be TRBD2 (5 bases). The CDR3 sequence is 14 residues long. V shed 5 bases and J shed 0 bases, with 9 bases lying between them. Germline assignment: CDR1 SGHTA and CDR2 FQGNSA. The DNA for the CDR3 is TGTGCCAGCAGCAGATGGACTAGCACAGATACGCAGTATTTT. Residues: CASSRWTSTDTQYF.

This clonotype was seen at least ten times. The rearrangement joins TRBV7-2 to TRBJ2-3; the match to TRBD2 covers 8 bases. The V gene's germline CDR1 is SGHTA and CDR2 FQGNSA. This CDR3 region has 17 residues. Losses at the gene ends were 1 base for V and 2 bases for J; bases not matched to a gene: 8. CDR3 in amino acids: CASSLVYRRGDTDTQYF. DNA of the CDR3: TGTGCCAGCAGCTTAGTGTATAGGCGGGGGGACACAGATACGCAGTATTTT.

A few counts support this clonotype. The chain couples TRBV7-9 to TRBJ1-2; 8 positions match TRBD1. The V segment lost 3 bases and the J segment 0 bases; nucleotides outside the gene matches: 6. CDR3 length equals 16 residues. The germline V gene encodes CDR1 SEHNR and CDR2 FQNEAQ (reference sequence). The CDR3 spells CASSFKTGGPNYGYTF. DNA of the CDR3: TGTGCCAGCAGCTTTAAAACAGGGGGACCTAACTATGGCTACACCTTC. The variable domain in full, completed from reference TRBV7-9 and TRBJ1-2, reads DTGVSQNPRHKITKRGQNVTFRCDPISEHNRLYWYRQTLGQGPEFLTYFQNEAQLEKSRLLSDRFSAERPKGSFSTLEIQRTEQGDSAMYLCASSFKTGGPNYGYTFGSGTRLTVV.

Only a few counts were recorded for this clonotype. The V and J genes are TRBV6-6 and TRBJ1-5; the D is unclear. With 7 bases removed from V and 7 bases from J, the gap between germline ends came to 11 bases. Germline assignment: CDR1 MNHNY and CDR2 SVGAGI (reference sequence). CDR3 length equals 12 residues. CDR3 nucleotide sequence: TGTGCCAGCACCAACAGAGGACAGCCCCAGCATTTT. It codes for CASTNRGQPQHF.

There are a few counts of this clonotype. The V call is TRBV28, the J call TRBJ2-7; D is undetermined. The germline V gene has CDR1 MDHEN and CDR2 SYDVKM. V was trimmed by 2 bases and J by 3 bases, leaving 8 bases between them. There are 13 residues in the CDR3. CDR3 coding DNA: TGTGCCAGCAGTTTAGTAACTGGCTACGAGCAGTACGTC. It is translated as CASSLVTGYEQYV.

This sequence joins TRBV7-2 and TRBJ2-1; TRBD1 is a possible D gene (5 bases). The V and J ends lost 5 bases and 8 bases respectively, with 16 bases between them. The CDR3 has 14 amino acids. CDR1 is SGHTA and CDR2 is FQGNSA in the germline V gene. CDR3 DNA: TGTGCCAGCAGCGACAGCCCACTCTGGGATGAGCAGTTCTTC. This gives the protein CASSDSPLWDEQFF.

This clonotype came up many times. This chain joins TRBV15 and TRBJ1-2, with D possibly TRBD1 on 5 matching bases. The CDR3 runs 14 residues. The ends were cut back, 5 bases at V and 4 bases at J, with 14 bases in the middle. CDR1 LNHNV and CDR2 YYDKDF come from the germline V gene (reference sequence). CDR3 in DNA: TGTGCCACCAGCGGGGCAGGGAGGGCCTATGGCTACACCTTC. As protein: CATSGAGRAYGYTF.

The chain employs TRBV12-5 and TRBJ1-5; no reliable D call. Germline V gene data show CDR1 as LGHNT and CDR2 as FRNRAP. CDR3 length: 15 residues. The V gene lost 0 bases and the J gene lost 0 bases, with 6 bases spanning the gap. The CDR3 loop reads CASGLVTYSNQPQHF. The CDR3 DNA is TGTGCTAGTGGTTTGGTAACATATAGCAATCAGCCCCAGCATTTT.

The V gene is TRBV12-3 or TRBV12-4, the J gene TRBJ2-3, with D uncertain. The CDR3 consists of 17 residues. V lost 2 bases, J lost 0 bases, and 15 bases lay in between. CDR3 loop: CASSLRVRTSSTDTQYF. The CDR3 nucleotides are TGTGCCAGCAGTTTAAGGGTCCGGACCTCTAGCACAGATACGCAGTATTTT.